The 25 T cell receptor beta chains below all came from one sample that was sequenced in a study of tissue T cells after allogeneic stem cell transplantation. Libraries were prepared by immunoSEQ multiplex PCR; TCRdb keeps only in-frame clonotypes and omits some of them. The sample has 42,000 or so clones, roughly 92% seen once; the top ten hold about 4%. This material consisted of blood, taken before transplantation. Receptors originate from a woman between 40 and 69 years old who later had graft-versus-host disease after an allogeneic stem cell transplant.

This clone was detected only once. V is TRBV12-3 or TRBV12-4 and J is TRBJ2-3; no clear D gene. The CDR3 length is 12 residues. The germline V and J ends were trimmed by 5 bases and 5 bases, with 8 bases remaining between them. Here the CDR3 DNA reads TGTGCCAGCAGTAACGTGGTAGATACGCAGTATTTT. Translating gives CASSNVVDTQYF.

This chain connects TRBV5-1 to TRBJ2-5, with D perhaps TRBD1 (5 bases). V was cut by 4 bases and J by 5 bases, with 12 bases left in between. Looked up from germline, CDR1 is SGHRS and CDR2 is YFSETQ. The CDR3 has 13 residues. The CDR3 here is CASSLNRLETQYF. The CDR3 coding sequence is TGCGCCAGCAGCCTAAACAGGCTGGAGACCCAGTACTTC.

The rearrangement uses TRBV19 and TRBJ2-3; D is uncertain. The CDR3 contains 14 residues. In germline, CDR1 is LNHDA, CDR2 SQIVND (reference sequence). Trimming removed 6 bases at V and 5 bases at J, with 15 bases between. The CDR3 is CASRFSIGQDTQYF. The DNA of the CDR3 is TGTGCCAGTAGGTTCTCCATTGGCCAAGATACGCAGTATTTT.

The chain uses TRBV16 and TRBJ2-2; D not resolved. There are 15 residues in the CDR3. In germline, CDR1 is KGHSY, CDR2 FQNENV. V lost 2 bases, J lost 2 bases, and 9 bases lay in between. This CDR3 reads CASSQVVGNTGELFF. The CDR3 coding sequence is TGTGCCAGCAGCCAAGTCGTGGGAAACACCGGGGAGCTGTTTTTT. Full variable domain (rest looked up from reference TRBV16 and TRBJ2-2): GEEVAQTPKHLVRGEGQKAKLYCAPIKGHSYVFWYQQVLKNEFKFLISFQNENVFDETGMPKERFSAKCLPNSPCSLEIQATKLEDSAVYFCASSQVVGNTGELFFGEGSRLTVL.

The V call is TRBV28, the J call TRBJ1-5; D uncertain. The CDR3 runs 14 residues. Between the trimmed V and J ends, which lost 5 bases and 6 bases, there was a span of 14 bases. Germline assignment: CDR1 MDHEN and CDR2 SYDVKM. The CDR3, as DNA: TGTGCCAGCAGTAAACGGGGTTCCACTCAGCCCCAGCATTTT. The encoded protein is CASSKRGSTQPQHF.

The chain couples TRBV6-2 or TRBV6-3 to TRBJ2-1; D gene unclear. The germline CDR1 and CDR2 sequences are MNHEY and SVGEGT. The germline V and J ends were trimmed by 2 bases and 7 bases, with 12 bases remaining between them. There are 14 residues in the CDR3. This CDR3 reads CASSYPRSVNEQFF. In DNA, the CDR3 is TGTGCCAGCAGTTACCCGAGGAGTGTTAATGAGCAGTTCTTC.

This chain links TRBV18 with TRBJ1-6, with 7 bases aligning to TRBD1. The V gene end was trimmed by 1 base and the J gene end by 6 bases; junction bases not matched to a gene: 6. Germline loops: CDR1 KGHSH, CDR2 LQKENI. CDR3 length: 16 amino acids. The CDR3 DNA is TGTGCCAGCTCACCACAGGGGGCTAAGAGTAATTCACCCCTCCACTTT. The encoded protein is CASSPQGAKSNSPLHF.

This chain links TRBV11-1 with TRBJ2-7; maybe TRBD2 (6 bases). CDR3 length: 12 amino acids. Germline V lookup: CDR1 SGHAT, CDR2 FQDESV (reference sequence). The V end lost 6 bases, the J end lost 6 bases, and 12 bases lay between the germline ends. The CDR3 DNA sequence: TGTGCCAGCAGTCACCTAGCGTCCGAGCAGTACTTC. As protein: CASSHLASEQYF.

J is TRBJ2-1 and V is TRBV12-3 or TRBV12-4; D possibly matches TRBD1 or TRBD2 (5 bases each). The CDR3 extends over 12 amino acids. Trimming took 4 bases from V and 10 from J, leaving 11 bases between them. The CDR3 DNA sequence: TGTGCCAGCAGTTACTTGGGGACGGAGCAGTTCTTC. Its translation is CASSYLGTEQFF.

In its sample, this clone was seen once. The V and J genes are TRBV7-8 and TRBJ2-7, with TRBD2 matching over 7 bases. CDR1 and CDR2 from the germline V gene are SGHVS and FQNEAQ. V shed 5 bases and J 3 bases; nucleotides not matched to a gene: 13. The CDR3 sequence is 16 residues long. In DNA form, the CDR3 reads TGTGCCAGCAGCCCGTACCTCTTTGGCGGGGGCTACGAGCAGTACTTC. Encoded protein: CASSPYLFGGGYEQYF.

The genes are TRBV19 and TRBJ2-1, with D uncertain. CDR1 and CDR2 (germline): LNHDA, SQIVND (reference sequence). The V and J ends lost 7 bases and 2 bases respectively, with 12 bases between them. CDR3 size: 14 residues. CDR3 sequence: CASTTKIAYNEQFF. In nucleotides, the CDR3 is TGTGCCAGTACCACAAAAATAGCCTACAATGAGCAGTTCTTC.

The rearrangement uses TRBV7-6 and TRBJ2-2; D unclear. Germline V gene lookup returns CDR1 SGHVS and CDR2 FNYEAQ. The CDR3 covers 14 residues. The V and J ends lost 0 bases and 1 base respectively, with 3 bases between them. This CDR3 is CASSLAWNTGELFF. CDR3 DNA sequence: TGTGCCAGCAGCTTAGCGTGGAACACCGGGGAGCTGTTTTTT.

This clone was counted once. V usage is TRBV12-5 and J usage is TRBJ1-1; D remains ambiguous. Trimming took 6 bases from V and 1 from J, leaving 9 bases between them. Germline V gene lookup returns CDR1 LGHNT and CDR2 FRNRAP. The CDR3 extends over 13 amino acids. As DNA, the CDR3 is TGTGCTAGTGGCCTCTGGGAGAACACTGAAGCTTTCTTT. Encoded protein: CASGLWENTEAFF.

The J gene is TRBJ1-4, the V gene TRBV7-8; D is unresolved. This CDR3 has 13 amino acids. Trimming removed 2 bases from V and 7 bases from J, with 8 bases in between. Germline loops: CDR1 SGHVS, CDR2 FQNEAQ. As DNA, the CDR3 is TGTGCCAGCAGCTTATCCAACGGTGAAAAACTGTTTTTT. Protein: CASSLSNGEKLFF.

V usage is TRBV4-1 and J usage is TRBJ2-3; no clear D gene. Trimming left V 0 bases short and J 0 bases short, with 10 bases between. This CDR3 comprises 16 residues. Germline values: CDR1 MGHRA, CDR2 YSYEKL. Here the CDR3 reads CASSQDLTVSTDTQYF. The CDR3 DNA sequence: TGCGCCAGCAGCCAAGACCTGACCGTAAGCACAGATACGCAGTATTTT.

There are a few counts of this clone. The rearrangement uses TRBV5-6 and TRBJ1-6; 10 bases map to TRBD1. This CDR3 contains 15 residues. With V trimmed by 4 bases and J by 9 bases, 7 bases remained unmatched. Germline values: CDR1 SGHDT, CDR2 YYEEEE. CDR3 amino acids: CASSPETGGSSPLHF. The CDR3 DNA follows: TGTGCCAGCAGCCCTGAGACAGGGGGCTCTTCACCCCTCCACTTT. Full variable domain (rest looked up from reference TRBV5-6 and TRBJ1-6): DAGVTQSPTHLIKTRGQQVTLRCSPKSGHDTVSWYQQALGQGPQFIFQYYEEEERQRGNFPDRFSGHQFPNYSSELNVNALLLGDSALYLCASSPETGGSSPLHFGNGTRLTVT.

This rearrangement joins TRBV13 to TRBJ1-6; D gene ambiguous. The CDR3 is made up of 12 amino acids. V lost 5 bases and J lost 7, with 6 bases in between. The germline CDR1 and CDR2 sequences are PRHDT and FYEKMQ (reference sequence). The CDR3 protein is CASSTENSPLHF. The CDR3 DNA sequence: TGTGCCAGCAGCACAGAAAATTCACCCCTCCACTTT.

This chain uses TRBV11-2 with TRBJ2-4; D gene unclear. The CDR3 contains 15 residues. V shed 1 base and J shed 0 bases, with 7 bases lying between them. Germline assignment: CDR1 SGHAT and CDR2 FQNNGV. The DNA of the CDR3 is TGTGCCAGCAGCTTAGTGGGTCCAGCCAAAAACATTCAGTACTTC. Amino acid sequence: CASSLVGPAKNIQYF.

The chain joins TRBV3-1 (or the pseudogene TRBV3-2) to TRBJ2-1, with TRBD2 matching over 8 bases. V was clipped by 1 base and J by 2 bases; unmatched bases: 10. The CDR3 length is 18 residues. In germline, CDR1 is LGHDT, CDR2 YNNKEL (reference sequence). This CDR3 is CASSQVMSGGPTYNEQFF. The CDR3 DNA is TGTGCCAGCAGCCAAGTTATGTCGGGAGGGCCGACCTACAATGAGCAGTTCTTC.

The gene calls are TRBV12-3 or TRBV12-4 and TRBJ1-1, with D uncertain. CDR3 length: 13 residues. V lost 2 bases and J 3 bases, leaving 7 bases between the germline ends. As DNA, the CDR3 is TGTGCCAGCAGTTTATGGGGAGACACTGAAGCTTTCTTT. Its protein is CASSLWGDTEAFF.

The chain uses TRBV5-5 and TRBJ2-3; perhaps TRBD2 as D (6 bases). Germline values: CDR1 SGHKS, CDR2 YYEKEE (reference sequence). The germline V and J ends were trimmed by 2 bases and 0 bases, with 7 bases remaining between them. The length of the CDR3 is 14 residues. CDR3 amino acids: CASSFRGSTDTQYF. The CDR3 coding sequence is TGTGCCAGCAGCTTCCGGGGGAGCACAGATACGCAGTATTTT.

The chain is built from TRBV5-5 and TRBJ1-5; D is possibly TRBD1 (5 bases). Germline CDR1 reads SGHKS; CDR2 reads YYEKEE (reference sequence). This CDR3 has 13 residues. The V gene lost 4 bases and the J gene lost 4 bases, with 9 bases spanning the gap. CDR3 amino acids: CASSLRGNQPQHF. The CDR3 DNA sequence: TGTGCCAGCAGCCTGAGGGGTAATCAGCCCCAGCATTTT. The whole variable domain, filled in from reference TRBV5-5 and TRBJ1-5, reads DAGVTQSPTHLIKTRGQQVTLRCSPISGHKSVSWYQQVLGQGPQFIFQYYEKEERGRGNFPDRFSARQFPNYSSELNVNALLLGDSALYLCASSLRGNQPQHFGDGTRLSIL.

The chain couples TRBV30 to TRBJ2-5, with D perhaps TRBD1 or TRBD2 (6 bases each). The CDR3 loop spans 12 amino acids. Trimming removed 8 bases at V and 5 bases at J, with 15 bases between. Germline CDR1 is GTSNPN and CDR2 is SVGIG (reference sequence). The DNA of the CDR3 is TGTGCCGGGGGGCGGCCGCCGGAGACCCAGTACTTC. It yields the protein CAGGRPPETQYF.

The chain joins TRBV13 to TRBJ1-2; 8 positions agree with TRBD1. Germline-derived CDR1 and CDR2 are PRHDT and FYEKMQ (reference sequence). V trimming: 2 bases; J trimming: 6 bases; junction bases outside the gene matches: 11. The length of the CDR3 is 16 residues. The CDR3: CASSLWARGLNHGYTF. The DNA of the CDR3 is TGTGCCAGCAGCTTATGGGCCAGGGGGCTAAACCATGGCTACACCTTC.

This clone was recorded only once. This chain connects TRBV7-3 to TRBJ2-1; 9 bases are a match to TRBD2. Losses at the gene ends were 4 bases for V and 8 bases for J; bases not matched to a gene: 9. Germline V CDR1 and CDR2: SGHTA, FQGTGA. The CDR3 totals 15 residues. Here the CDR3 DNA reads TGTGCCAGCAGCTCAGGACTAGCGAATTCCCATGAGCAGTTCTTC. Amino acid sequence: CASSSGLANSHEQFF.